This T cell receptor (beta chain) was sequenced during a study of shared clonotypes between healthy human individuals. Germline-derived CDR1 and CDR2 are MNHNS and SASEGT. The CDR3 totals 15 residues. V was pared by 7 bases and J by 0 bases, with 15 bases between. The data were produced by immunoSEQ multiplex PCR, yet TCRdb's version contains in-frame clones alone and is incomplete. This sample has fewer than 2.5 million clones; roughly 93% occur once, and the top ten carry about 0.38%. The sequence was obtained from a man between 18 and 35 years old in good health. Some clones in this sample may be carry-over from other donors' samples. The specimen was naive CD4+ T cells from PBMCs. As to subset: CD45RA+ positively selected. V is TRBV6-1 and J is TRBJ1-2; unclear D gene. This CDR3 reads CASTREGAANYGYTF. The CDR3 coding sequence is TGTGCCAGCACCCGTGAGGGAGCAGCTAACTATGGCTACACCTTC.